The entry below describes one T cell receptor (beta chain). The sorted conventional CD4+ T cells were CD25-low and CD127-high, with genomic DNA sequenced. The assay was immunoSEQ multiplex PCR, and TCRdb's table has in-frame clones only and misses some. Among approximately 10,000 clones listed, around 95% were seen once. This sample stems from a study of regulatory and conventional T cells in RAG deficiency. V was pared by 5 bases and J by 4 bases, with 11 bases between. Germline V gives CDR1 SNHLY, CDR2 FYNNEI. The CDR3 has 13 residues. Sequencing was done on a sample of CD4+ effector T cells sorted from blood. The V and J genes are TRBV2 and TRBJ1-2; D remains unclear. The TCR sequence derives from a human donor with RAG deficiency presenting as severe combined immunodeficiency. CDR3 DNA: TGTGCCAGCAGTTGGGTCCCTGCCTATGGCTACACCTTC. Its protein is CASSWVPAYGYTF.